This TCR beta chain derives from a study of blood T cell repertoires in COVID-19. The V gene's germline CDR1 is SEHNR and CDR2 FQNEAQ (reference sequence). Between the trimmed V and J ends, which lost 5 bases and 6 bases, there was a span of 17 bases. The CDR3 extends over 16 amino acids. TCRdb's table, derived via immunoSEQ multiplex PCR, lists solely in-frame clones and lacks some. The repertoire holds under 130,000 clones, roughly 80% seen once, with more than 10% in the top ten. The receptor was derived from a human donor in a cohort sampled during active COVID-19. Sequenced: peripheral blood. The chain employs TRBV7-9 and TRBJ1-6; TRBD1 might be the D (6 bases). The CDR3: CASSLKQGNTNSPLHF. The CDR3 nucleotides are TGTGCCAGCAGCCTAAAACAGGGAAATACTAATTCACCCCTCCACTTT.